The clone carrying this T cell receptor beta chain was picked up many times. The data originate from a study of T cells in Graves' hyperthyroidism and ophthalmopathy. The CDR3 sequence is 16 residues long. Trimming left V 2 bases short and J 1 base short, with 15 bases between. Germline V gene lookup returns CDR1 SQVTM and CDR2 ANQGSEA. RNA transcripts served as the template for amplifying TCR beta CDR3 regions. An initial round of RT-PCR targeting the TCR CDR3 relied on the HTBI primer set. TCRdb ran MiXCR on the multiplex PCR reads and lists one entry per CDR3 protein. The sample lists 500,000 to 800,000 distinct CDR3 sequences, 13% to 15% occurring once. Thyroid ultrasound and orbital computed tomography, with clinical symptoms and serum thyroxine and TRAb, informed diagnoses.

The sample comprised blood. The chain is built from TRBV29-1 and TRBJ2-1; D is possibly TRBD1 (7 bases). This receptor was identified in a woman between 45 and 65 years old with Graves' ophthalmopathy. The CDR3 sequence is CSVEKGQGGSYNEQFF. The CDR3 nucleotides are TGCAGCGTTGAAAAAGGGCAGGGGGGATCCTACAATGAGCAGTTCTTC.